Listed here is a single TCR beta chain. Germline CDR1 and CDR2: MNHEY and SMNVEV (reference sequence). The CDR3 totals 13 residues. V gave up 6 bases and J gave up 1 base, with 9 bases separating them. This sample was included in a study of blood T cell repertoires in COVID-19. At the level of the study: T cells, B-cell-depleted T cells, or PBMCs provided the cDNA or gDNA that served as material.

The data were produced by immunoSEQ multiplex PCR, yet TCRdb's version contains in-frame clones alone and is incomplete. The repertoire consists of under 70,000 clones, with 80% to 95% occurring once and the leading ten covering 14%. V gene TRBV27 combines with J gene TRBJ2-5; D call uncertain. Sequencing was done on a sample of peripheral blood. The source is a human donor with active COVID-19. The donor label of this sample is uncertain. CDR3 sequence reads: CASRPRLQETQYF. The CDR3 coding sequence is TGTGCCAGCAGACCCAGACTCCAAGAGACCCAGTACTTC.